The sequence of this T cell receptor beta chain was determined in a study of regulatory T cells in long-lasting Graves disease. The overall study: Duration of antithyroid drug therapy among newly diagnosed Graves' patients was under 3 months.

The CDR3 runs to 11 residues. V gave up 7 bases and J gave up 4 bases, with 5 bases separating them. The time point was: newly diagnosed GD, antithyroid drugs for less than 3 months. The TCR library was made from RNA extracted from PBMCs. This clonotype was observed a few times. The antigen is undetermined. The study, taken as a whole, reports: Whereas new patients shared 800 to 1,000 public clonotypes, persistent patients shared more, at approximately 2,500.

Construction of the TCR beta libraries employed iRepertoire HTBI primers in conjunction with Arm-PCR of CDR3 regions. As processed by the authors: Sequenced samples collectively carried under 75 TRBV and about 15 TRBJ segments. TCRdb reprocessed the multiplex PCR reads with MiXCR, giving one entry per CDR3 protein. The V and J calls and clone size come from TCRdb's table, not from the authors' own analysis. The sample has approximately 400,000 distinct CDR3 sequences; around 15% are singletons. The source was peripheral blood mononuclear cells (PBMCs), collected at new diagnosis, from a patient treated with antithyroid drugs. The V call is TRBV12-3 or TRBV12-4, the J call TRBJ2-1; D not resolved. The receptor's source is a female donor with Graves disease. CDR3 nucleotides: TGTGCCAGCACCAAATACAATGAGCAGTTCTTC. It yields the protein CASTKYNEQFF.